Presented here are 10 T cell receptor beta chains from one specimen sequenced in a study of shared T cell receptors in the human thymus. This table comes from immunoSEQ multiplex PCR, and its TCRdb copy is limited to in-frame clones, with some not included. The data show hundreds of thousands of clones, over 75% seen once. The same sample was also studied in work on human thymus T cells.

The sequenced sample was thymocytes. These receptors were obtained from a boy in the first two years of life with a congenital heart defect.

The chain links TRBV13 to TRBJ2-5; 8 bases are shared with TRBD2. V was clipped by 4 bases and J by 5 bases; unmatched bases: 9. The CDR3 consists of 15 residues. Germline CDR1 PRHDT, CDR2 FYEKMQ (reference sequence). In DNA form, the CDR3 reads TGTGCCAGCAGCTCCCAAGCGGGAGCGGGGGAGACCCAGTACTTC. The encoded protein is CASSSQAGAGETQYF.

V usage is TRBV2 and J usage is TRBJ2-1, with D maybe TRBD2 (6 bases). Germline-derived CDR1 and CDR2 are SNHLY and FYNNEI. Trimming cost V 3 bases and J 1 base, with 22 bases left between them. The CDR3 runs to 19 residues. CDR3 sequence: CASSDGRLSSQWSYNEQFF. CDR3 sequence (DNA): TGTGCCAGCAGTGACGGGAGACTGAGTTCTCAATGGTCCTACAATGAGCAGTTCTTC.

In its sample, this clone was seen once. This rearrangement joins TRBV19 to TRBJ1-4, with D perhaps TRBD1 (6 bases). The CDR3 is 17 amino acids. Germline CDR1 and CDR2: LNHDA and SQIVND (reference sequence). The V and J ends lost 6 bases and 0 bases respectively, with 17 bases between them. The CDR3 DNA follows: TGTGCCAGTAGCCGCGAGGGGGGGGCGTCAACTAATGAAAAACTGTTTTTT. Protein sequence: CASSREGGASTNEKLFF.

V gene TRBV30 combines with J gene TRBJ1-3; 9 bases map to TRBD1. The ends lost 3 bases at V and 4 bases at J; junction bases unmatched: 7. Germline lookup yields CDR1 GTSNPN and CDR2 SVGIG (reference sequence). This CDR3 is 15 amino acids long. CDR3 protein: CAWRLDRGTGNTIYF. Here the CDR3 DNA reads TGTGCCTGGAGGTTGGACAGGGGAACGGGAAACACCATATATTTT.

The genes are TRBV27 and TRBJ1-1; a possible D gene is TRBD1 (6 bases). The germline V gene has CDR1 MNHEY and CDR2 SMNVEV (reference sequence). The CDR3 covers 13 residues. Between the trimmed V and J ends, which lost 6 bases and 1 base, there was a span of 9 bases. CDR3 protein: CASRRQANTEAFF. The CDR3 nucleotides read TGTGCCAGCAGAAGACAGGCGAACACTGAAGCTTTCTTT.

The chain combines TRBV4-3 with TRBJ2-7; 11 bases line up with TRBD2. The V gene's germline CDR1 is LGHNA and CDR2 YSLEER. V shed 0 bases and J 4 bases; nucleotides not matched to a gene: 14. The CDR3 is 19 amino acids. CDR3 bases: TGCGCCAGCAGCCAAGAGCGGGCTAGCGGGAGGCCCCGCGCGTACGAGCAGTACTTC. Amino acids: CASSQERASGRPRAYEQYF.

The chain links TRBV19 to TRBJ2-2; 10 nucleotides match TRBD1. The CDR3 has 17 amino acids. Looked up from germline, CDR1 is LNHDA and CDR2 is SQIVND (reference sequence). The trim removed 1 base at V and 3 bases at J, leaving 5 bases unmatched. The CDR3 here is CASSIAPGTGDTGELFF. The CDR3 DNA reads TGTGCCAGTAGTATAGCCCCGGGGACAGGGGACACCGGGGAGCTGTTTTTT.

The chain recombines TRBV11-3 with TRBJ2-1; TRBD2 might be the D (6 bases). Germline V gene data show CDR1 as SGHNT and CDR2 as YENEEA. V was shortened by 4 bases and J by 6 bases, with 13 bases between the two germline ends. The CDR3 runs 14 residues. The CDR3 DNA reads TGTGCCAGCAGCTCAGACCGGGACTCCAATGAGCAGTTCTTC. Residues: CASSSDRDSNEQFF. Complete variable domain (other parts from reference TRBV11-3 and TRBJ2-1): EAGVVQSPRYKIIEKKQPVAFWCNPISGHNTLYWYLQNLGQGPELLIRYENEEAVDDSQLPKDRFSAERLKGVDSTLKIQPAELGDSAVYLCASSSDRDSNEQFFGPGTRLTVL.

The chain carries TRBV4-2 and TRBJ2-5, with D maybe TRBD2 (6 bases). The last part of the DNA fits TRBJ2-7 better; the J call may be wrong. There are 15 residues in the CDR3. Germline CDR1 LGHNA, CDR2 YNFKEQ. The CDR3 region is CASSQGREIPYEQYF. DNA for the CDR3: TGTGCCAGCAGCCAGGGACGGGAGATCCCCTACGAGCAGTACTTC.

This rearrangement joins TRBV14 to TRBJ2-4; D perhaps matches TRBD2 (5 bases). Trimming cost V 1 base and J 8 bases, with 18 bases left between them. This CDR3 is built from 16 residues. Germline V gene sequence: CDR1 SGHDN, CDR2 FVKESK. CDR3 sequence (DNA): TGTGCCAGCAGCCAAGCTTTCGGGGAGAAAAGGGACATTCAGTACTTC. This encodes CASSQAFGEKRDIQYF. The variable domain in full, with the rest retrieved from reference TRBV14 and TRBJ2-4, is EAGVTQFPSHSVIEKGQTVTLRCDPISGHDNLYWYRRVMGKEIKFLLHFVKESKQDESGMPNNRFLAERTGGTYSTLKVQPAELEDSGVYFCASSQAFGEKRDIQYFGAGTRLSVL.